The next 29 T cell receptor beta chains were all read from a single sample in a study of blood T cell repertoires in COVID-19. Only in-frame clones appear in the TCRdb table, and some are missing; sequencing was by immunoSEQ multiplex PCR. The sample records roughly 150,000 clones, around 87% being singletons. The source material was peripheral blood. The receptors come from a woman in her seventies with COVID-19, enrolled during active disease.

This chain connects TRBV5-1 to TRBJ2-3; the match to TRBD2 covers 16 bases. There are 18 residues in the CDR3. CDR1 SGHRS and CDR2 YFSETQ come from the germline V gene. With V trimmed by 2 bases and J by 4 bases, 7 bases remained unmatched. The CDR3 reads CASSFTGTSGGAPDTQYF. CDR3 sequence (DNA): TGCGCCAGCAGCTTTACCGGGACTAGCGGGGGGGCCCCAGATACGCAGTATTTT.

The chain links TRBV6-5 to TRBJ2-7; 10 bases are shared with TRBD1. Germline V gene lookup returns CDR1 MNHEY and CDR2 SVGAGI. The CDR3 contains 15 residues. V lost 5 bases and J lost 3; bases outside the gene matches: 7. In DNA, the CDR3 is TGTGCCAGCAGTCAGACTCGGACAGGGGGCTACGAGCAGTACTTC. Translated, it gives CASSQTRTGGYEQYF.

The CDR3 DNA follows: TGTGCCAGCTCACAGGGGTTCGCAGATACGCAGTATTTT. Residues: CASSQGFADTQYF. The chain couples TRBV18 to TRBJ2-3; D is perhaps TRBD1 (5 bases). Germline V gene data show CDR1 as KGHSH and CDR2 as LQKENI. The V gene lost 4 bases and the J gene lost 4 bases, with 9 bases spanning the gap. CDR3 length equals 13 residues.

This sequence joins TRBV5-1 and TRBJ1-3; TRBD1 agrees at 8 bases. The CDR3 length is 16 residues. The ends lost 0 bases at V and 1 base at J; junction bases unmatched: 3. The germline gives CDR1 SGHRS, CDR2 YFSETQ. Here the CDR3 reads CASSLAGGVSGNTIYF. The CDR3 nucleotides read TGCGCCAGCAGCTTGGCAGGGGGCGTATCTGGAAACACCATATATTTT. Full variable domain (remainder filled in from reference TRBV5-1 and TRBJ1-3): KAGVTQTPRYLIKTRGQQVTLSCSPISGHRSVSWYQQTPGQGLQFLFEYFSETQRNKGNFPGRFSGRQFSNSRSEMNVSTLELGDSALYLCASSLAGGVSGNTIYFGEGSWLTVV.

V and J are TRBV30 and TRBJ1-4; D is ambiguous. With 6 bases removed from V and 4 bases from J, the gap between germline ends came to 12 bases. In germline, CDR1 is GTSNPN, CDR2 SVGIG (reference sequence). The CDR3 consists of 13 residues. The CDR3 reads CACQALFNEKLFF. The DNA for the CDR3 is TGTGCCTGTCAGGCTCTTTTTAATGAAAAACTGTTTTTT.

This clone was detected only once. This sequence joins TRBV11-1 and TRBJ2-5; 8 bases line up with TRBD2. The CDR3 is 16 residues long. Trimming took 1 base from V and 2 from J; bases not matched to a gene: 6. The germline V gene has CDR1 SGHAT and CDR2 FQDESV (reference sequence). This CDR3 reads CASSLDPGGIQETQYF. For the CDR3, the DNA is TGTGCCAGCAGCTTAGACCCGGGGGGGATTCAAGAGACCCAGTACTTC.

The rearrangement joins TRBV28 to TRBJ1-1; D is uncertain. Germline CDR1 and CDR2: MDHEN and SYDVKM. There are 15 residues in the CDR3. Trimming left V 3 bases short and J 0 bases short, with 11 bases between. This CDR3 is CASSFSTYMNTEAFF. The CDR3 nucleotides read TGTGCCAGCAGTTTCTCGACATACATGAACACTGAAGCTTTCTTT.

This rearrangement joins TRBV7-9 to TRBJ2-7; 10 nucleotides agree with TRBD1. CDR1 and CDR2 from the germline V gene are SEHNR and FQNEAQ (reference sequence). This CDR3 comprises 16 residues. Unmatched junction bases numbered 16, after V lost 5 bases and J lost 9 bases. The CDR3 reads CASSLGGTGETSGQYF. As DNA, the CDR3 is TGTGCCAGCAGCCTAGGCGGGACAGGGGAGACTTCGGGGCAGTACTTC.

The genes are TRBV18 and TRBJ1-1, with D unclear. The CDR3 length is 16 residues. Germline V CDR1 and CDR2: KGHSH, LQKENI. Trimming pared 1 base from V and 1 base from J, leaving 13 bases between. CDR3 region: CASSPLQVVGNTEAFF. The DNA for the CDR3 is TGTGCCAGCTCACCACTTCAGGTGGTCGGGAACACTGAAGCTTTCTTT.

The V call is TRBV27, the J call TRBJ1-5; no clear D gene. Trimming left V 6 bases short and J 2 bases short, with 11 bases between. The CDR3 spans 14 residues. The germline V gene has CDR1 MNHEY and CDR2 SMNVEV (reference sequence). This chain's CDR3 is CASRGGMGNQPQHF. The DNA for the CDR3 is TGTGCCAGCAGAGGAGGAATGGGCAATCAGCCCCAGCATTTT.

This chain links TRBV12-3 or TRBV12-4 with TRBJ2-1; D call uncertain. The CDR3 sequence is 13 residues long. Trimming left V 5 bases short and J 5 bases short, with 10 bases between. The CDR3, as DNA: TGTGCCAGCAGTCCACTTGATCACAATGAGCAGTTCTTC. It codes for CASSPLDHNEQFF.

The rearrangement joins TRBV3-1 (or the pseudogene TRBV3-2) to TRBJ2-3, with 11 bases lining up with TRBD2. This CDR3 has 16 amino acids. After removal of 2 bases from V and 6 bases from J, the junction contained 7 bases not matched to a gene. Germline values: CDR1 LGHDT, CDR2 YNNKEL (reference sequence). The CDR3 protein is CASSQYPSGGWDTQYF. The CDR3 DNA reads TGTGCCAGCAGCCAATATCCTAGCGGGGGGTGGGATACGCAGTATTTT.

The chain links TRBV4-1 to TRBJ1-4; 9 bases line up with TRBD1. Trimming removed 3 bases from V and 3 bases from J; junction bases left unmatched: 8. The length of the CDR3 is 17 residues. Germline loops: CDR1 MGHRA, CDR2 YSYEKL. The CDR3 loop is CASSQAGTGPPNEKLFF. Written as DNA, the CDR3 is TGCGCCAGCAGCCAGGCCGGGACAGGGCCACCTAATGAAAAACTGTTTTTT.

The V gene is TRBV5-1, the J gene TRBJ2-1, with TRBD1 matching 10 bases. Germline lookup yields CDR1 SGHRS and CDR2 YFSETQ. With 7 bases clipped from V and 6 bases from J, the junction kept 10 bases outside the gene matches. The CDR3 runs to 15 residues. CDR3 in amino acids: CASSPGRDRGNEQFF. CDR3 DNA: TGCGCCAGCTCCCCGGGACGGGACAGGGGCAATGAGCAGTTCTTC.

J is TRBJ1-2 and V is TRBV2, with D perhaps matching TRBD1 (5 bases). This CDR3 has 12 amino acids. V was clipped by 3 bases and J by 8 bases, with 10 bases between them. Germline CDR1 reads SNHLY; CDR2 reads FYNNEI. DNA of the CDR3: TGTGCCAGCAGTGACTGGGGCAGCGGCTACACCTTC. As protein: CASSDWGSGYTF. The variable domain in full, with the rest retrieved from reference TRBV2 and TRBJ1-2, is EPEVTQTPSHQVTQMGQEVILRCVPISNHLYFYWYRQILGQKVEFLVSFYNNEISEKSEIFDDQFSVERPDGSNFTLKIRSTKLEDSAMYFCASSDWGSGYTFGSGTRLTVV.

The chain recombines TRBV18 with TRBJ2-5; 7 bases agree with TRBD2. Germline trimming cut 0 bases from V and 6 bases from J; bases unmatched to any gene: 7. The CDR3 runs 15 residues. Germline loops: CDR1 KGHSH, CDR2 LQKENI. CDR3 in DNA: TGTGCCAGCTCACCACCCTCCGGAGCGGGGCAGACCCAGTACTTC. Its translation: CASSPPSGAGQTQYF.

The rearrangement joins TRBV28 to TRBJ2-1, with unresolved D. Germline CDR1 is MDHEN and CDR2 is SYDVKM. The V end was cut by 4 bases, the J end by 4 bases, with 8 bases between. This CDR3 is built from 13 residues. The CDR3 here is CASSSQHYNEQFF. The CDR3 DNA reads TGTGCCAGCAGTTCTCAACATTACAATGAGCAGTTCTTC.

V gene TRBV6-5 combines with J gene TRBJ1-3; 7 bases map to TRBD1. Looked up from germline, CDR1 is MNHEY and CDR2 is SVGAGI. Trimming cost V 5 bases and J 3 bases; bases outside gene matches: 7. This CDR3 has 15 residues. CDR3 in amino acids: CASSRLRDSGNTIYF. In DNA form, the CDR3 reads TGTGCCAGCAGTCGCCTCCGGGACAGTGGAAACACCATATATTTT.

CDR3 in amino acids: CASNSRSGAYEQYF. The DNA of the CDR3 is TGTGCCAGCAATTCTCGGTCAGGGGCCTACGAGCAGTACTTC. The chain links TRBV28 to TRBJ2-7; a possible D gene is TRBD1 (6 bases). Germline CDR1 is MDHEN and CDR2 is SYDVKM. Trimming took off 7 bases at V and 2 bases at J, with 15 bases between the two ends. CDR3 length: 14 residues.

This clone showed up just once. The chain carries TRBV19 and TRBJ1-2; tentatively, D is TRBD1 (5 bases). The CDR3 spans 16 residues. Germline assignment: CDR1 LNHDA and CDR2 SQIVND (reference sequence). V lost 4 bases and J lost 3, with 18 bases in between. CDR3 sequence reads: CASSTNMGPLHYGYTF. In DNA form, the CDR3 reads TGTGCCAGTAGTACCAATATGGGGCCGCTGCACTATGGCTACACCTTC.

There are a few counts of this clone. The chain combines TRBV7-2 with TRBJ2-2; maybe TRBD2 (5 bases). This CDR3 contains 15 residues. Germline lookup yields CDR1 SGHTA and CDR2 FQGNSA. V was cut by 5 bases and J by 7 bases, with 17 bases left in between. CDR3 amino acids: CASSPRGSDVGELFF. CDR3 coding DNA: TGTGCCAGCAGCCCCCGAGGTAGCGACGTCGGGGAGCTGTTTTTT.

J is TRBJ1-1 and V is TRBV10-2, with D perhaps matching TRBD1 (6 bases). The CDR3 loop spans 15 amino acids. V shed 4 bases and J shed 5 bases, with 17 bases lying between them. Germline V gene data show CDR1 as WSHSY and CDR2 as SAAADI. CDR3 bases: TGCGCCAGCAGTGGCCCAGGGGTAGAAGATACTGAAGCTTTCTTT. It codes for CASSGPGVEDTEAFF.

The CDR3 nucleotides are TGTGCCAGCGCAGCGGGGGGGTACAATGAGCAGTTCTTC. This codes for CASAAGGYNEQFF. The V and J genes are TRBV5-4 and TRBJ2-1; 10 bases are a match to TRBD2. V trimming: 7 bases; J trimming: 4 bases; junction bases outside the gene matches: 2. Germline CDR1 and CDR2: SGHNT and YYREEE (reference sequence). The CDR3 runs to 13 residues.

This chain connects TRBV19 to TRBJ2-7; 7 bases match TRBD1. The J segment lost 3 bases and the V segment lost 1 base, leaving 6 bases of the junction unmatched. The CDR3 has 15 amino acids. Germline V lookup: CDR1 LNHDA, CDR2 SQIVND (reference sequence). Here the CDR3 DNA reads TGTGCCAGTAGTATAGCGGGACAGCTGATCTACGAGCAGTACTTC. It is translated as CASSIAGQLIYEQYF.

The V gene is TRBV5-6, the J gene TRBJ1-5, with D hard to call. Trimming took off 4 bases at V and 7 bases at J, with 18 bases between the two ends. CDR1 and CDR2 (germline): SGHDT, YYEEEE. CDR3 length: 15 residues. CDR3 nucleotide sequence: TGTGCCAGCAGCCTCGGATACCCTTCGGGGCAGCCCCAGCATTTT. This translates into CASSLGYPSGQPQHF. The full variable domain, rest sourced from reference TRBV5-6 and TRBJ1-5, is DAGVTQSPTHLIKTRGQQVTLRCSPKSGHDTVSWYQQALGQGPQFIFQYYEEEERQRGNFPDRFSGHQFPNYSSELNVNALLLGDSALYLCASSLGYPSGQPQHFGDGTRLSIL.

In nucleotides, the CDR3 is TGTGCCAGCAGCAGTAGGGACAGGGGGAATGAAAAACTGTTTTTT. As protein: CASSSRDRGNEKLFF. This rearrangement joins TRBV5-4 to TRBJ1-4; TRBD1 aligns across 11 bases. CDR3 length: 15 amino acids. Germline V gives CDR1 SGHNT, CDR2 YYREEE (reference sequence). V lost 4 bases, J lost 5 bases, and 4 bases stayed unmatched.

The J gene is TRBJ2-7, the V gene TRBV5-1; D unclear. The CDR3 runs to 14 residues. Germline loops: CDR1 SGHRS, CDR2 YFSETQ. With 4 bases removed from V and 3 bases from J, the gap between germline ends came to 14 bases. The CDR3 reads CASSLDPPYYEQYF. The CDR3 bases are TGCGCCAGCAGCCTGGACCCTCCCTACTACGAGCAGTACTTC.

CDR3 sequence: CASNPGTVSPLHF. The CDR3 region has the DNA TGTGCCAGCAACCCCGGGACAGTTTCACCCCTCCACTTT. This chain connects TRBV7-9 to TRBJ1-6; TRBD1 matches 7 bases. The CDR3 length is 13 residues. Unmatched junction bases numbered 6, after V lost 7 bases and J lost 9 bases. CDR1 is SEHNR and CDR2 is FQNEAQ in the germline V gene (reference sequence).

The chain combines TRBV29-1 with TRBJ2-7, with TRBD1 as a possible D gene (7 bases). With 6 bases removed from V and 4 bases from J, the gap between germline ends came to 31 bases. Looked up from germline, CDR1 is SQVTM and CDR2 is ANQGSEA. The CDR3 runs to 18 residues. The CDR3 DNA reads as TGCAGCGTCTTGGGGGGTCAATCGTCGGGACAGACCCTATACGAGCAGTACTTC. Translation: CSVLGGQSSGQTLYEQYF.